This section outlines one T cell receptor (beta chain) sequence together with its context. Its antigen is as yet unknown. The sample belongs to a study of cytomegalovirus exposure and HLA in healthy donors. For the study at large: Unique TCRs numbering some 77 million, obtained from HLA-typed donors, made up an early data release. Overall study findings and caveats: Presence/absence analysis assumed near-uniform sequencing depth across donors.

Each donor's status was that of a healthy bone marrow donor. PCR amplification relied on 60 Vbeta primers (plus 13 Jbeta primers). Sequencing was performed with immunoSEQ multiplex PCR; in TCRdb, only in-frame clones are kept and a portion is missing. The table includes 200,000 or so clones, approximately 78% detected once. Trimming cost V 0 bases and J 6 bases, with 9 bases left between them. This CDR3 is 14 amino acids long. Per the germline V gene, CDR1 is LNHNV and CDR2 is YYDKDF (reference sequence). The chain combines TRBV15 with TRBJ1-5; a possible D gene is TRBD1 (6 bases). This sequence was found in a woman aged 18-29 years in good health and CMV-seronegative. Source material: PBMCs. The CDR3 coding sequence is TGTGCCACCAGCAGAGACAGGGGTGGTCAGCCCCAGCATTTT. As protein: CATSRDRGGQPQHF.